Here is one TCR beta chain with its context. Method: immunoSEQ multiplex PCR; TCRdb's copy keeps in-frame clones and lacks some. Among tens of thousands of clones listed, 70% to 90% were seen once. The entry originates in a study of T cells in localized non-small cell lung cancer. Unmatched junction bases numbered 1, after V lost 3 bases and J lost 6 bases. CDR1 is SGHTA and CDR2 is FQGNSA in the germline V gene. CDR3 size: 12 residues. The V call is TRBV7-2, the J call TRBJ2-7, with 8 bases matching TRBD1. Sequencing used peripheral blood, obtained before any cancer treatment. This clonotype originated in a man aged 35-69 years with stage I squamous cell lung carcinoma. This CDR3 is CASSFTGGEQYF. In DNA, the CDR3 is TGTGCCAGCAGCTTTACAGGGGGCGAGCAGTACTTC. The whole variable domain, remainder taken from reference TRBV7-2 and TRBJ2-7, is GAGVSQSPSNKVTEKGKDVELRCDPISGHTALYWYRQSLGQGLEFLIYFQGNSAPDKSGLPSDRFSAERTGGSVSTLTIQRTQQEDSAVYLCASSFTGGEQYFGPGTRLTVT.